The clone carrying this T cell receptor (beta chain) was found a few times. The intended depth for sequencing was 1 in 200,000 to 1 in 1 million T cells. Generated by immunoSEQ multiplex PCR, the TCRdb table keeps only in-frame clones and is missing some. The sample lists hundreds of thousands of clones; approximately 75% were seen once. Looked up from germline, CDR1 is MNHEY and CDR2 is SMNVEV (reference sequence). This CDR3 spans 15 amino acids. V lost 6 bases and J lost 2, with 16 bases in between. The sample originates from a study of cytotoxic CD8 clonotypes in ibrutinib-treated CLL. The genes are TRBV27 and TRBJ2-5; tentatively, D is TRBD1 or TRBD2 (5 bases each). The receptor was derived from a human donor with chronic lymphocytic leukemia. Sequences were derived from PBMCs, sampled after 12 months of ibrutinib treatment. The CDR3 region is CASSLGSGQQETQYF. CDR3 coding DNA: TGTGCCAGCAGCCTCGGATCGGGGCAACAAGAGACCCAGTACTTC.